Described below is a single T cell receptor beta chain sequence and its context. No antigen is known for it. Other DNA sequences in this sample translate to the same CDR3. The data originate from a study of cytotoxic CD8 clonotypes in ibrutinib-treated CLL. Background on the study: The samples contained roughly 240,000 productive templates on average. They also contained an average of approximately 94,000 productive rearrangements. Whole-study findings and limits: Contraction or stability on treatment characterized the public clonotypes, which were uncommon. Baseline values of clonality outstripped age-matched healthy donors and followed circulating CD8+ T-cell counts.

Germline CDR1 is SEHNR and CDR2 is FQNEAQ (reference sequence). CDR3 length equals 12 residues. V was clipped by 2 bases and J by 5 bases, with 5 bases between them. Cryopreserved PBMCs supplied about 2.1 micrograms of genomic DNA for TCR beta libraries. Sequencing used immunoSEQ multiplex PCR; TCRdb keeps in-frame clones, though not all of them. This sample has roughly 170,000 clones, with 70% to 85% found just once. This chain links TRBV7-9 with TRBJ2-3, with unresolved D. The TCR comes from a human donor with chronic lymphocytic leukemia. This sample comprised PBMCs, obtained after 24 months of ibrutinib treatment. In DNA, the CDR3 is TGTGCCAGCAGCTTAACCGGAGATACGCAGTATTTT. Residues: CASSLTGDTQYF.